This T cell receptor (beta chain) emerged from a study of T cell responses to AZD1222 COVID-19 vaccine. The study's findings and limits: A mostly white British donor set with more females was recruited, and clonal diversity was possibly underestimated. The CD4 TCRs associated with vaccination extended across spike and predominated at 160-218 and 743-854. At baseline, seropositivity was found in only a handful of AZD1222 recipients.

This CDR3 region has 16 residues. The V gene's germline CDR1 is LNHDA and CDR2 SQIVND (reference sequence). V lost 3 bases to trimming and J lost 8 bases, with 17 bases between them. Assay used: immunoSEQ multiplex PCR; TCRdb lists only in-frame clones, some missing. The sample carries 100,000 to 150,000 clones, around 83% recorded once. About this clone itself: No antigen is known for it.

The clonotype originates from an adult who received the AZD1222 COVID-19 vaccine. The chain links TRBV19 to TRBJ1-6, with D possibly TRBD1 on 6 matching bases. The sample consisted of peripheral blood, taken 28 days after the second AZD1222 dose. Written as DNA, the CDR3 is TGTGCCAGTAGTATCACCTCCTGGGAGGGGGATTCACCCCTCCACTTT. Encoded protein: CASSITSWEGDSPLHF.